This TCR beta chain was found in a study of blood T cell repertoires in COVID-19. Trimming pared 2 bases from V and 1 base from J, leaving 9 bases between. The CDR3 has 15 residues. Germline values: CDR1 ENHRY, CDR2 SYGVKD. Some clones are missing from TCRdb's copy, which holds only in-frame ones; the method was immunoSEQ multiplex PCR. The table includes around 320,000 clones, 90% detected once. Material for sequencing was PBMCs or T cells enriched from blood (not recorded which). This chain connects TRBV10-3 to TRBJ2-1; a weak D match, TRBD2 (6 bases). The sequence was obtained from a woman under 30 with acute COVID-19. For the CDR3, the DNA is TGTGCCATCAGTGAGCGGGAGTCATCCTACAATGAGCAGTTCTTC. Amino acids: CAISERESSYNEQFF.